A selection of T cell receptor beta chains follows, all from one sample in a study of blood T cell repertoires in COVID-19. The protocol was immunoSEQ multiplex PCR, while the TCRdb copy is restricted to in-frame clones and leaves out a portion. The sample has about 60,000 clones, 86% seen once. The sequenced sample consisted of peripheral blood. These receptors originate from a man between 35 and 55 years old with acute or convalescent COVID-19. Each CDR3 is given with its conserved first and last residue. D genes are given only for firm matches. Clone size is given for some rows only: seen once, a few or many times, or a class if the clone is expanded.

clone size,J gene,D gene,V gene,CDR3 DNA,CDR3 protein
.,TRBJ1-6,.,TRBV7-8,TGTGCCAGCAGCAGCCGGCGGGACGCCTCACCCCTCCACTTT,CASSSRRDASPLHF
.,TRBJ1-2,.,TRBV9,TGTGCCAGCAGCCTGCTATCAGGGGTGGATGGCTACACCTTC,CASSLLSGVDGYTF
.,TRBJ1-3,.,TRBV3-1/TRBV3-2,TGTGCCAGCACCTTAAGGGCGGGTGGAAACACCATATATTTT,CASTLRAGGNTIYF
.,TRBJ2-5,TRBD2,TRBV6-1,TGTGCCAGCAGTGCAGCGAGCGGGGCTCAAGAGACCCAGTACTTC,CASSAASGAQETQYF
.,TRBJ1-6,TRBD1,TRBV7-8,TGTGCCAGCACCCCGTTCGGACAGGGGGTCCAATCACCCCTCCACTTT,CASTPFGQGVQSPLHF
.,TRBJ1-1,.,TRBV4-1,TGCGCCAGCACCCGAGGGGGGGGCGATTTCTACACTGAAGCTTTCTTT,CASTRGGGDFYTEAFF
.,TRBJ2-2,TRBD1,TRBV24-1,TGTGCCACCAGTGGACAGGGTCTGGGCACCGGGGAGCTGTTTTTT,CATSGQGLGTGELFF
once,TRBJ1-5,.,TRBV30,TGTGCCTGGAGTGCCGCAGGGATGGAGCAGCCCCAGCATTTT,CAWSAAGMEQPQHF
.,TRBJ1-2,.,TRBV4-1,TGCGCCAGCAGCCAAGCCCGAACAGGGTTGGGCTACACCTTC,CASSQARTGLGYTF
once,TRBJ2-3,.,TRBV7-3,TGTGCCAGCAGCCCTGGGACTACAGATACGCAGTATTTT,CASSPGTTDTQYF
.,TRBJ2-3,.,TRBV9,TGTGCCAGCAGCGTAGGAGGGGGAGAGGACACAGATACGCAGTATTTT,CASSVGGGEDTDTQYF
.,TRBJ1-1,.,TRBV4-1,TGCGCCAGCAGCCAAGAATGGGAGCTGAACACTGAAGCTTTCTTT,CASSQEWELNTEAFF
.,TRBJ2-7,TRBD2,TRBV5-4,TGTGCCAGCAGCCCCGCCGGGACTAGCGGATCCTACGAGCAGTACTTC,CASSPAGTSGSYEQYF
.,TRBJ1-2,.,TRBV28,TGTGCCAGCATCACAGGGAACTATGGCTACACCTTC,CASITGNYGYTF
.,TRBJ1-4,TRBD1,TRBV5-1,TGCGCCAGCAGCCCGATAGACAGGGGGGAAAAACTGTTTTTT,CASSPIDRGEKLFF
.,TRBJ1-3,.,TRBV2,TGTGCCAGCAGCGCCACCGGGACATCCTCTGGAAACACCATATATTTT,CASSATGTSSGNTIYF
.,TRBJ2-7,.,TRBV11-1,TGTGCCAGCAGCGGACTAAGCTACGAGCAGTACTTC,CASSGLSYEQYF
.,TRBJ1-6,.,TRBV5-5,TGTGCCAGCAGCTTGCAGGTGAATTCACCCCTCCACTTT,CASSLQVNSPLHF
.,TRBJ2-7,.,TRBV4-1,TGCGCCAGCAGCCAAGGTATCGCGGGGGCCCTCCTTTCCTACGAGCAGTACTTC,CASSQGIAGALLSYEQYF
.,TRBJ1-1,.,TRBV11-2,TGTGCCAGCAGCTCTGGACAGCTGAACACTGAAGCTTTCTTT,CASSSGQLNTEAFF